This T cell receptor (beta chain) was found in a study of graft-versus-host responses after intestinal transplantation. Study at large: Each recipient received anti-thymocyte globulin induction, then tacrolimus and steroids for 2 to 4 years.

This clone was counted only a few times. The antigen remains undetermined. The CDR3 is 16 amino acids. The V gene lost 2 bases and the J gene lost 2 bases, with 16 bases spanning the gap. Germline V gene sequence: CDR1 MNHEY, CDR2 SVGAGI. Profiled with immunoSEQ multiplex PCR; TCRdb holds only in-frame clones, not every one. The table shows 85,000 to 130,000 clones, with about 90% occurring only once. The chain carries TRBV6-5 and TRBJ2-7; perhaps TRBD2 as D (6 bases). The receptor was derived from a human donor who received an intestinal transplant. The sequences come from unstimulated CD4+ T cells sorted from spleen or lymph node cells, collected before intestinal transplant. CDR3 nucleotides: TGTGCCAGCAGTTACCGACGGGTAGCGGAGGCCTACGAGCAGTACTTC. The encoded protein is CASSYRRVAEAYEQYF.